These 10 T cell receptor beta chains originate from one sample sequenced in a study of T-cell memory formation after mild COVID-19. MiXCR was run by TCRdb on the 5' RACE reads, yielding one entry per CDR3 protein. The table lists more than 150,000 distinct CDR3 sequences, around 21% of them singletons. What was sequenced was PBMCs or a T cell subset sorted from them (not recorded which). Source of these receptors: an adult woman who had mild COVID-19 (a few samples of this study predate the infection). Cell type and time point are not known.

The chain combines TRBV4-3 with TRBJ2-5, with D tentatively TRBD2 (5 bases). From germline, CDR1 is LGHNA and CDR2 YSLEER. Trimming cost V 0 bases and J 5 bases, with 7 bases left between them. CDR3 size: 13 residues. The CDR3 protein is CASSQDRGETQYF. CDR3 in DNA: TGCGCCAGCAGCCAAGATCGAGGGGAGACCCAGTACTTC.

The chain is built from TRBV7-9 and TRBJ2-7; D not resolved. Germline lookup yields CDR1 SEHNR and CDR2 FQNEAQ (reference sequence). CDR3 length equals 14 residues. Between the trimmed V and J ends, which lost 5 bases and 1 base, there was a span of 12 bases. CDR3 nucleotide sequence: TGTGCCAGCAGCCCTATGGACGGGTCCTACGAGCAGTACTTC. Its protein is CASSPMDGSYEQYF.

The chain has TRBV20-1 and TRBJ2-2; 7 bases fit TRBD1. Per the germline V gene, CDR1 is DFQATT and CDR2 is SNEGSKA (reference sequence). V lost 0 bases to trimming and J lost 6 bases; unmatched junction nucleotides: 7. CDR3 length: 15 amino acids. CDR3 in amino acids: CSARDLDRVAGELFF. The CDR3 DNA is TGCAGTGCTAGAGATCTAGACAGGGTGGCCGGGGAGCTGTTTTTT.

The table lists this clonotype with a few counts. J is TRBJ2-1 and V is TRBV19; no reliable D call. Trimming took 3 bases from V and 4 from J, leaving 10 bases between them. CDR1 is LNHDA and CDR2 is SQIVND in the germline V gene (reference sequence). The CDR3 length is 14 residues. The CDR3 sequence is CASSITAEYNEQFF. The CDR3 DNA follows: TGTGCCAGTAGTATCACGGCGGAGTACAATGAGCAGTTCTTC.

The DNA for the CDR3 is TGTGCCAGCAGCCCCAGGGACAGGGGTGGTCTCGAGCAGTACTTC. This translates into CASSPRDRGGLEQYF. The chain joins TRBV11-3 to TRBJ2-7; the match to TRBD1 covers 10 bases. With V trimmed by 5 bases and J by 6 bases, 10 bases remained unmatched. This CDR3 comprises 15 residues. CDR1 and CDR2 (germline): SGHNT, YENEEA.

This clonotype was picked up many times. The gene calls are TRBV5-8 and TRBJ1-5; D not resolved. Germline lookup yields CDR1 SGHTS and CDR2 YDEGEE. Deletions cut 1 base from V and 7 bases from J, with 12 bases between. The CDR3 extends over 14 amino acids. The CDR3 DNA reads TGTGCCAGCAGCTTGAAAGGCTCCTTACAGCCCCAGCATTTT. It is translated as CASSLKGSLQPQHF. Full variable domain (missing parts from reference TRBV5-8 and TRBJ1-5): EAGVTQSPTHLIKTRGQQATLRCSPISGHTSVYWYQQALGLGLQFLLWYDEGEERNRGNFPPRFSGRQFPNYSSELNVNALELEDSALYLCASSLKGSLQPQHFGDGTRLSIL.

The chain employs TRBV6-1 and TRBJ2-3; D may be TRBD1 or TRBD2 (6 bases each). In germline, CDR1 is MNHNS, CDR2 SASEGT. V dropped 6 bases and J dropped 1 base, with 26 bases sitting between them. This CDR3 spans 19 amino acids. Written as DNA, the CDR3 is TGTGCCAGCAGCGTCCACATTGAGCCTGGGGGGCGGGGCACAGATACGCAGTATTTT. This translates into CASSVHIEPGGRGTDTQYF.

This clonotype was detected only a few times. The chain carries TRBV6-1 and TRBJ2-7, with 7 positions matching TRBD2. This CDR3 spans 15 amino acids. The V and J ends lost 4 bases and 6 bases, in that order; junction bases with no gene match: 12. The V gene's germline CDR1 is MNHNS and CDR2 SASEGT. CDR3 sequence reads: CASSVSVEPGGEQYF. CDR3 coding DNA: TGTGCCAGCAGTGTATCCGTCGAACCGGGGGGCGAGCAGTACTTC.

The chain recombines TRBV6-1 with TRBJ1-5; D may be TRBD1 (5 bases). V lost 3 bases, J lost 7 bases, and 22 bases lay in between. The CDR3 runs to 17 residues. CDR1 MNHNS and CDR2 SASEGT come from the germline V gene. The DNA of the CDR3 is TGTGCCAGCAGTGAGGAAACAGGCTGGGAAGTAGGGCAGCCCCAGCATTTT. Its protein is CASSEETGWEVGQPQHF.

The chain is built from TRBV9 and TRBJ1-6; D might be TRBD1 (6 bases). V was clipped by 3 bases and J by 1 base, with 14 bases between them. The CDR3 runs 17 residues. Germline V gene data show CDR1 as SGDLS and CDR2 as YYNGEE. The CDR3, as DNA: TGTGCCAGCAGCGCCGGAGGGGGGCTGTCCTATAATTCACCCCTCCACTTT. Amino acid sequence: CASSAGGGLSYNSPLHF. Complete variable domain (other parts from reference TRBV9 and TRBJ1-6): DSGVTQTPKHLITATGQRVTLRCSPRSGDLSVYWYQQSLDQGLQFLIQYYNGEERAKGNILERFSAQQFPDLHSELNLSSLELGDSALYFCASSAGGGLSYNSPLHFGNGTRLTVT.